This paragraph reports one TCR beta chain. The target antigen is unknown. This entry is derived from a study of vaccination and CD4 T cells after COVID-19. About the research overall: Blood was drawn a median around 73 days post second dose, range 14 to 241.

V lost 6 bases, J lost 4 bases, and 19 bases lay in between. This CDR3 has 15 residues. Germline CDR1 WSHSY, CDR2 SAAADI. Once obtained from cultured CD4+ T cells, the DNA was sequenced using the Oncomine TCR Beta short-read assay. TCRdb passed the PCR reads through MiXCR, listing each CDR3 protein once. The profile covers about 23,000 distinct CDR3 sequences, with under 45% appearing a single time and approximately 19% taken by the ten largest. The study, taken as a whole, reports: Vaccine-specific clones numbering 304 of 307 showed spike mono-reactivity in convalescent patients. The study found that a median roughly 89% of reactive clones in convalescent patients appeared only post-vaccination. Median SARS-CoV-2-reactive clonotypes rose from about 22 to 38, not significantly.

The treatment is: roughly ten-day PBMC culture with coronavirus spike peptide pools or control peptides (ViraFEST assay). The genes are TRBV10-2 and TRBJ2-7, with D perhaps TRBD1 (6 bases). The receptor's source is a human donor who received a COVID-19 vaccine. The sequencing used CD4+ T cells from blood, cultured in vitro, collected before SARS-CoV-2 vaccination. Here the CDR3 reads CASRENKNQGYEQYF. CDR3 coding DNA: TGCGCCAGCAGGGAAAACAAAAACCAGGGGTACGAGCAGTACTTC.